A selection of T cell receptor beta chains follows, all from one sample in a study of brain T cells in children with intractable seizures. Repertoires were generated with immunoSEQ multiplex PCR, while TCRdb's copy carries only in-frame clones and drops some. The repertoire holds 340,000 or so clones, over 90% seen once, with roughly 6% in the top ten. Sequencing was performed on peripheral blood, taken less than 6 months after surgery. These receptors all come from a boy under three years old with tuberous sclerosis and intractable seizures. Both conserved end residues are part of each CDR3. D genes are given only for firm matches. Some rows have no size entry. The others give once, few or many, or a class for an expanded clone.

clone size | J gene | D gene | V gene | CDR3 protein | CDR3 DNA
- | TRBJ1-6 | - | TRBV6-5 | CASGGNSPLHF | TGTGCCAGCGGGGGGAATTCACCCCTCCACTTT
- | TRBJ1-2 | TRBD1 | TRBV6-5 | CASSVRGQYGYTF | TGTGCCAGCAGCGTCAGGGGGCAATATGGCTACACCTTC
few | TRBJ1-2 | TRBD1 | TRBV6-5 | CANRGTGMGYTF | TGTGCCAACAGAGGGACAGGGATGGGCTACACCTTC
- | TRBJ2-1 | TRBD1 | TRBV7-2 | CASSTGTGGPYNEQFF | TGTGCCAGCAGCACGGGGACAGGGGGACCCTACAATGAGCAGTTCTTC
once | TRBJ1-3 | - | TRBV9 | CASSLEVSGNTIYF | TGTGCCAGCAGCTTAGAGGTCTCTGGAAACACCATATATTTT
- | TRBJ2-3 | TRBD2 | TRBV7-8 | CASSRERRTGLAGGPRGTDTQYF | TGTGCCAGCAGCCGAGAAAGAAGGACAGGACTAGCGGGGGGACCACGGGGCACAGATACGCAGTATTTT
- | TRBJ2-1 | - | TRBV9 | CASSDRPSSYNEQFF | TGTGCCAGCAGCGACCGACCGAGCTCCTACAATGAGCAGTTCTTC
- | TRBJ1-2 | - | TRBV12-3/TRBV12-4 | CASSFSQGYGYTF | TGTGCCAGCAGTTTTTCTCAGGGGTATGGCTACACCTTC
- | TRBJ1-5 | TRBD1 | TRBV19 | CASSPTGGGQPQHF | TGTGCCAGTAGTCCGACAGGGGGCGGTCAGCCCCAGCATTTT
- | TRBJ2-7 | - | TRBV27 | CASSIGWGYEQYF | TGTGCCAGCAGTATTGGGTGGGGTTACGAGCAGTACTTC
- | TRBJ1-5 | TRBD1 | TRBV29-1 | CSGSQGGNQPQHF | TGCAGCGGCTCGCAGGGGGGCAATCAGCCCCAGCATTTT
- | TRBJ2-3 | TRBD2 | TRBV24-1 | CATSASSGGAVLSTQYF | TGTGCCACCAGTGCTTCCTCGGGGGGAGCGGTTTTGAGTACGCAGTATTTT
few | TRBJ1-5 | - | TRBV30 | CAWGAGSGHFSDQPQHF | TGTGCCTGGGGGGCGGGCAGCGGCCATTTCTCCGATCAGCCCCAGCATTTT
- | TRBJ2-5 | - | TRBV11-3 | CASSLGLVGGSTETQYF | TGTGCCAGCAGCTTAGGCCTGGTGGGGGGTTCTACGGAGACCCAGTACTTC
- | TRBJ1-2 | - | TRBV9 | CASSPLQPNYGYTF | TGTGCCAGCAGCCCCTTACAACCAAACTATGGCTACACCTTC
- | TRBJ1-1 | - | TRBV30 | CAWGWSNTEAFF | TGTGCCTGGGGGTGGTCGAACACTGAAGCTTTCTTT
- | TRBJ2-1 | - | TRBV30 | CAWKGGATYNEQFF | TGTGCCTGGAAGGGGGGGGCGACCTACAATGAGCAGTTCTTC
few | TRBJ1-5 | - | TRBV2 | CASSFGYQPQHF | TGTGCCAGCTCATTCGGGTATCAGCCCCAGCATTTT
- | TRBJ2-7 | - | TRBV28 | CASSLGLGDSGGEQYF | TGTGCCAGCAGTTTGGGACTCGGGGATTCTGGTGGCGAGCAGTACTTC
- | TRBJ1-6 | - | TRBV3-1/TRBV3-2 | CASSQEGRSYNSPLHF | TGTGCCAGCAGCCAAGAGGGGCGGTCCTATAATTCACCCCTCCACTTT
- | TRBJ1-1 | - | TRBV6-5 | CTSSTFTGISTEAFF | TGTACCAGCAGCACCTTCACAGGGATTAGCACTGAAGCTTTCTTT
- | TRBJ1-5 | - | TRBV19 | CASSWGGSNQPQHF | TGTGCCAGTAGTTGGGGAGGAAGCAATCAGCCCCAGCATTTT
- | TRBJ2-7 | - | TRBV25-1 | CASSVSTYEQYF | TGTGCCAGCAGTGTTTCAACTTACGAGCAGTACTTC
once | TRBJ1-2 | - | TRBV19 | CASSPSYGGGYGYTF | TGTGCCAGTAGTCCATCATACGGGGGGGGCTATGGCTACACCTTC
- | TRBJ2-7 | - | TRBV7-9 | CASSIYTYEQYF | TGTGCCAGCAGTATATACACCTACGAGCAGTACTTC
- | TRBJ2-7 | - | TRBV6-4 | CASSDVDFPYEQYF | TGTGCCAGCAGTGATGTGGACTTCCCCTACGAGCAGTACTTC
- | TRBJ2-7 | - | TRBV5-4 | CASSFGARAYEQYF | TGTGCCAGCAGCTTTGGAGCGAGAGCCTACGAGCAGTACTTC
- | TRBJ2-1 | TRBD1 | TRBV24-1 | CATSADRATYNEQFF | TGTGCCACCAGTGCCGACAGGGCAACCTACAATGAGCAGTTCTTC
- | TRBJ2-1 | TRBD2 | TRBV13 | CASSLLTSGGLEGDEQFF | TGTGCCAGCAGCCTCCTAACTAGCGGGGGCTTAGAAGGCGATGAGCAGTTCTTC
- | TRBJ2-2 | TRBD1 | TRBV9 | CASSVHRGQGGELFF | TGTGCCAGCAGCGTCCACAGGGGGCAGGGCGGGGAGCTGTTTTTT
- | TRBJ1-2 | TRBD1 | TRBV18 | CASSPKSDRGYDYGYTF | TGTGCCAGCTCACCGAAGTCGGACAGGGGGTATGACTATGGCTACACCTTC
- | TRBJ2-2 | - | TRBV7-3 | CASSLEHSANTGELFF | TGTGCCAGCAGCTTAGAACACAGCGCGAACACCGGGGAGCTGTTTTTT
- | TRBJ1-6 | - | TRBV28 | CASSLLQGWYSPLHF | TGTGCCAGCAGTCTGTTACAGGGCTGGTATTCACCCCTCCACTTT
- | TRBJ1-2 | - | TRBV24-1 | CATSGGGRMGYGYTF | TGTGCCACCAGTGGGGGGGGCCGGATGGGCTATGGCTACACCTTC
- | TRBJ1-4 | TRBD1 | TRBV3-1/TRBV3-2 | CASSHAGTGLTNEKLFF | TGTGCCAGCAGCCACGCCGGGACAGGCCTAACTAATGAAAAACTGTTTTTT
- | TRBJ1-3 | TRBD1 | TRBV7-2 | CASSSTGLTSGNTIYF | TGTGCCAGCAGCTCGACAGGGTTAACCTCTGGAAACACCATATATTTT
- | TRBJ2-3 | - | TRBV5-6 | CASISDRRPTDTQYF | TGTGCCAGCATCTCGGACAGACGACCCACAGATACGCAGTATTTT
- | TRBJ2-1 | - | TRBV3-1/TRBV3-2 | CASSQETAGYYNEQFF | TGTGCCAGCAGCCAAGAGACGGCGGGATACTACAATGAGCAGTTCTTC
- | TRBJ2-5 | TRBD2 | TRBV11-2 | CASSPGGTSGQETQYF | TGTGCCAGCAGCCCTGGGGGGACTAGCGGGCAGGAGACCCAGTACTTC
few | TRBJ1-3 | - | TRBV2 | CASRLGSGNTIYF | TGTGCCAGCCGGTTGGGGTCTGGAAACACCATATATTTT
- | TRBJ1-2 | TRBD1 | TRBV7-9 | CASSARRDRGGGYTF | TGTGCCAGCAGCGCAAGACGGGACAGGGGAGGCGGCTACACCTTC
- | TRBJ1-6 | - | TRBV5-1 | CASSLVLNSPLHF | TGCGCCAGCAGCTTGGTGCTAAATTCACCCCTCCACTTT
- | TRBJ2-1 | - | TRBV24-1 | CATSDLSLGNRGYSYNEQFF | TGTGCCACCAGTGATTTATCTCTGGGTAACCGGGGGTACTCCTACAATGAGCAGTTCTTC
few | TRBJ1-2 | - | TRBV7-3 | CASSLLPAANYGYTF | TGTGCCAGCAGCTTACTCCCAGCTGCTAACTATGGCTACACCTTC
- | TRBJ2-5 | TRBD1 | TRBV5-1 | CASSPSRGLETQYF | TGCGCCAGCAGCCCTAGCAGGGGGCTAGAGACCCAGTACTTC
- | TRBJ2-3 | - | TRBV5-8 | CASSLYGTQNTDTQYF | TGTGCCAGCAGCTTGTACGGGACGCAAAACACAGATACGCAGTATTTT
- | TRBJ1-2 | - | TRBV19 | CASNGGFGGYTF | TGTGCCAGTAACGGGGGATTTGGTGGCTACACCTTC
- | TRBJ1-1 | - | TRBV19 | CASSINGVTEAFF | TGTGCCAGTAGTATAAATGGGGTCACTGAAGCTTTCTTT
- | TRBJ1-2 | TRBD1 | TRBV19 | CASSIDRDYGYTF | TGTGCCAGTAGTATCGACAGGGACTATGGCTACACCTTC
- | TRBJ2-3 | TRBD2 | TRBV2 | CASSVTAGTSGRPSTDTQYF | TGTGCCAGCAGTGTTACTGCCGGGACTAGCGGGAGGCCTAGCACAGATACGCAGTATTTT
few | TRBJ1-3 | TRBD1 | TRBV7-9 | CASSPQGPGNTIYF | TGTGCCAGCAGCCCACAGGGGCCTGGAAACACCATATATTTT
once | TRBJ1-2 | - | TRBV5-4 | CASSSTNGDYGYTF | TGTGCCAGCAGCTCAACCAATGGTGATTATGGCTACACCTTC